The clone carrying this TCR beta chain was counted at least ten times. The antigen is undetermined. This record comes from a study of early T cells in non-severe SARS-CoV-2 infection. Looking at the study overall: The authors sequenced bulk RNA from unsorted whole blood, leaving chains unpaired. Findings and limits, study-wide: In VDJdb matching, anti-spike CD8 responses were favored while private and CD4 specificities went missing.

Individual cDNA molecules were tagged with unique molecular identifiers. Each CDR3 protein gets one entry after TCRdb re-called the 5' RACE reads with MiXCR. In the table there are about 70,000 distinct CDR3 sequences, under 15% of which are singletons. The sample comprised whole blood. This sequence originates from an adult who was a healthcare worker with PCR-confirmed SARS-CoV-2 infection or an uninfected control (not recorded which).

The CDR3 nucleotides are TGTGCCACCAGCAGAGTGGGTAATCAGCCCCAGCATTTT. Residues: CATSRVGNQPQHF. V usage is TRBV15 and J usage is TRBJ1-5, with unresolved D. In germline, CDR1 is LNHNV, CDR2 YYDKDF (reference sequence). The ends were cut back, 1 base at V and 4 bases at J, with 5 bases in the middle. The CDR3 is 13 amino acids.